This T cell receptor beta chain stems from a study of patients and donors after allogeneic stem cell transplantation. Germline loops: CDR1 DFQATT, CDR2 SNEGSKA (reference sequence). CDR3 size: 11 residues. V was clipped by 3 bases and J by 7 bases, with 9 bases between them. This clonotype was picked up a small number of times. TCRdb re-derived calls from the RT-PCR reads in MiXCR, one entry per CDR3 protein. The data hold 900,000 to 1,000,000 distinct CDR3 sequences, with more than 15% observed a single time. The V call is TRBV20-1, the J call TRBJ2-5; D is unresolved. What was sequenced was blood, either unsorted or a sorted T cell fraction (not recorded which). The TCR sequence derives from a human donor who was either an allogeneic HSCT recipient or a stem cell or donor lymphocyte infusion donor (not recorded which). It is not recorded whose cells these are; they may come from a transplant donor. The CDR3 spells CSASLKGTQYF. The CDR3 coding sequence is TGCAGTGCTAGTCTAAAAGGGACCCAGTACTTC.